This TCR beta chain emerged from a study of control samples from healthy donors and cancer patients. Only in-frame clones appear in the TCRdb table, and some are missing; sequencing was by immunoSEQ multiplex PCR. The sample has some 120,000 clones, roughly 90% seen once; the top ten hold about two fifths. Germline V gene lookup returns CDR1 SGHRS and CDR2 YFSETQ. V was clipped by 0 bases and J by 4 bases, with 13 bases between them. The CDR3 runs to 15 residues. This clone occurred a few times. J is TRBJ1-1 and V is TRBV5-1; D gene unclear. The sequenced sample was blood. The clonotype originates from a man between 50 and 59 years old in good health. The CDR3 coding sequence is TGCGCCAGCAGCTTGGGGCCCGGGGTCAGCACTGAAGCTTTCTTT. Protein sequence: CASSLGPGVSTEAFF.